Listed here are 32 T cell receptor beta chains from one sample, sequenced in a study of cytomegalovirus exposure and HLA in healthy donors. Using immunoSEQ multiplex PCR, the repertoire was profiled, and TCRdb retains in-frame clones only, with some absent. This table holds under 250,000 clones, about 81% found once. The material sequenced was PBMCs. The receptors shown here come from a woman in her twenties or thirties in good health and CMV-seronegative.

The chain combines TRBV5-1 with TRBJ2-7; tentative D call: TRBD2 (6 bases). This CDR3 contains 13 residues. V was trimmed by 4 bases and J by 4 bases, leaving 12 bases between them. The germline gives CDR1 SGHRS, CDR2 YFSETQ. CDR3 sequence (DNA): TGCGCCAGCAGCCCCGGGGGTCGATACGAGCAGTACTTC. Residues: CASSPGGRYEQYF.

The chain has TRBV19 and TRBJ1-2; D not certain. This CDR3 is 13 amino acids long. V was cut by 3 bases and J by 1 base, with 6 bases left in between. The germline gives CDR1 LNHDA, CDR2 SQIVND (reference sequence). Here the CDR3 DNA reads TGTGCCAGTAGTATTATGAGTAACTATGGCTACACCTTC. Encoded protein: CASSIMSNYGYTF.

CDR3 sequence (DNA): TGTGCCAGCAGCTTGCGGGGAAATGGCTACACCTTC. Its translation: CASSLRGNGYTF. The chain joins TRBV5-6 to TRBJ1-2; D is unresolved. The V gene lost 1 base and the J gene lost 6 bases, with 7 bases spanning the gap. This CDR3 is 12 amino acids long. Germline lookup yields CDR1 SGHDT and CDR2 YYEEEE.

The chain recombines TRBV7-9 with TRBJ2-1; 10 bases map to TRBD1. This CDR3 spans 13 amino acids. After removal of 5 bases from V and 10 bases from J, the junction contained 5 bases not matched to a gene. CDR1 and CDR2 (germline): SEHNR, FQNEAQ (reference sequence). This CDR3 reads CASSLPGQGEQFF. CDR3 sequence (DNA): TGTGCCAGCAGCCTTCCGGGACAGGGGGAGCAGTTCTTC. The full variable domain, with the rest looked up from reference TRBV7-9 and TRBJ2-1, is DTGVSQNPRHKITKRGQNVTFRCDPISEHNRLYWYRQTLGQGPEFLTYFQNEAQLEKSRLLSDRFSAERPKGSFSTLEIQRTEQGDSAMYLCASSLPGQGEQFFGPGTRLTVL.

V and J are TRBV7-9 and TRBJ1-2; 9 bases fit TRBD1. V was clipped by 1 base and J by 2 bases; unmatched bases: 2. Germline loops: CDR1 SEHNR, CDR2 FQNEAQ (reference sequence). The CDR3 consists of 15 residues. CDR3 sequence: CASSLDTGGNYGYTF. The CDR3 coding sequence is TGTGCCAGCAGCTTAGATACAGGGGGCAACTATGGCTACACCTTC.

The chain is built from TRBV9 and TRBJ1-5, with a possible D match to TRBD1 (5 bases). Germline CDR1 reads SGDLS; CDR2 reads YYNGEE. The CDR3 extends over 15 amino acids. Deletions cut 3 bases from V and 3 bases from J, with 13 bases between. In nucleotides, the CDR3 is TGTGCCAGCAGCGGCTCAACAGGTATCAATCAGCCCCAGCATTTT. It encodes CASSGSTGINQPQHF.

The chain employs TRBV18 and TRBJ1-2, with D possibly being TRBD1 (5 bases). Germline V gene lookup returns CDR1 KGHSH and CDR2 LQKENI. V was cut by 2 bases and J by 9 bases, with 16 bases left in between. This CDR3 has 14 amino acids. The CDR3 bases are TGTGCCAGCTCACCAGGGGGGACCAGAGCAAGCTACACCTTC. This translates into CASSPGGTRASYTF.

The CDR3: CASNVLSEAFF. CDR3 in DNA: TGTGCCAGCAACGTACTCTCTGAAGCTTTCTTT. V is TRBV28 and J is TRBJ1-1; D not resolved. The V gene's germline CDR1 is MDHEN and CDR2 SYDVKM. Between the trimmed V and J ends, which lost 7 bases and 6 bases, there was a span of 9 bases. The CDR3 covers 11 residues.

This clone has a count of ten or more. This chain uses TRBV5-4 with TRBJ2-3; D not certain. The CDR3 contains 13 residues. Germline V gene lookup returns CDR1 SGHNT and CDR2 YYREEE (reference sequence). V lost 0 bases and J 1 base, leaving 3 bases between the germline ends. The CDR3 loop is CASSLGGTDTQYF. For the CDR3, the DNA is TGTGCCAGCAGCTTGGGAGGCACAGATACGCAGTATTTT.

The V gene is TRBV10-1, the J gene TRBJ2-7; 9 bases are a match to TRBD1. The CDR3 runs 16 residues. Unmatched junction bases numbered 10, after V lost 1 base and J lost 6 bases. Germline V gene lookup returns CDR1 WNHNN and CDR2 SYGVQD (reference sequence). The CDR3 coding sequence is TGCGCCAGCAGTGAGTATGGGACAGGGAATCCAAGCGAGCAGTACTTC. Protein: CASSEYGTGNPSEQYF.

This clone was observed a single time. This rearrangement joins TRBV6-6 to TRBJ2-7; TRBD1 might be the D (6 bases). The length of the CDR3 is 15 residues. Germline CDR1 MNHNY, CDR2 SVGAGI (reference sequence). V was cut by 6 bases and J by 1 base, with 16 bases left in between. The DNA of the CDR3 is TGTGCCAGCAGCCCCTCCCAGGGGAAGTCCTACGAGCAGTACTTC. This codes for CASSPSQGKSYEQYF.

CDR3 bases: TGCGCCAGCAGACTGACTAGCGGAGGAGCAGATACGCAGTATTTT. This encodes CASRLTSGGADTQYF. The chain employs TRBV5-1 and TRBJ2-3; TRBD2 aligns across 9 bases. CDR3 length: 15 amino acids. V trimming: 5 bases; J trimming: 4 bases; junction bases outside the gene matches: 8. The germline gives CDR1 SGHRS, CDR2 YFSETQ.

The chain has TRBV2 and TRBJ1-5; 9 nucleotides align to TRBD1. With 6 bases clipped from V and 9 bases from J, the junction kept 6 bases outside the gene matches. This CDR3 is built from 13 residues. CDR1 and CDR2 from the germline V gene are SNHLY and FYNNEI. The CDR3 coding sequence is TGTGCCAGCAGGGTACTGACAGGGGGGCCCCAGCATTTT. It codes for CASRVLTGGPQHF.

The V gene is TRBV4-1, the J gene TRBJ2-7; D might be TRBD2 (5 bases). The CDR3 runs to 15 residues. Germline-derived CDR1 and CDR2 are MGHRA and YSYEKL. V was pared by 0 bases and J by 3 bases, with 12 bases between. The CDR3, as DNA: TGCGCCAGCAGCCAAGAAATGAACGGGGACTACGAGCAGTACTTC. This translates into CASSQEMNGDYEQYF.

The CDR3 DNA reads as TGTGCCAGCAGCTTGGGAGGGACAGGGGGGAATTCACCCCTCCACTTT. Protein sequence: CASSLGGTGGNSPLHF. The genes are TRBV5-4 and TRBJ1-6; 11 bases align to TRBD1. CDR3 length: 16 amino acids. Trimming removed 0 bases from V and 7 bases from J; junction bases left unmatched: 3. Per germline, CDR1 SGHNT and CDR2 YYREEE (reference sequence).

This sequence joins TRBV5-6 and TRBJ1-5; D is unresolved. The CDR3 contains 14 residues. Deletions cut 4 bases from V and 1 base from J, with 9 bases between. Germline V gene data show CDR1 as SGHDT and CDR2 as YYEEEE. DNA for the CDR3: TGTGCCAGCAGCAACGGACTAAGCAATCAGCCCCAGCATTTT. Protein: CASSNGLSNQPQHF.

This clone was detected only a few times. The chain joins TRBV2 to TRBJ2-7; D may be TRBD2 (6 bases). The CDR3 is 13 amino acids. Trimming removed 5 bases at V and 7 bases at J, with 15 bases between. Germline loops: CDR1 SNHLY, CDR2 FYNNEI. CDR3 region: CASSTTLGGEQYF. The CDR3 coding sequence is TGTGCCAGCAGTACGACCCTCGGGGGAGAGCAGTACTTC.

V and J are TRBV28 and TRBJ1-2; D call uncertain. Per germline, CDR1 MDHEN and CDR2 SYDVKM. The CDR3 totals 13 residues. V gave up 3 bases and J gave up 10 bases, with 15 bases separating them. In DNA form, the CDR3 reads TGTGCCAGCAGTTTCTCCCAGCTGGCGGCCTACACCTTC. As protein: CASSFSQLAAYTF.

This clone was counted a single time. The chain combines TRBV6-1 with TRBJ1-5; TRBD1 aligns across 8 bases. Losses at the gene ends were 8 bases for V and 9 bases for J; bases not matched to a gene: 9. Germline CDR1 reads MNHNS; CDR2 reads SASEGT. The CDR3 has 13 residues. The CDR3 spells CASGDRTERPQHF. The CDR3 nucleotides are TGTGCCAGCGGGGACAGGACTGAGCGGCCCCAGCATTTT.

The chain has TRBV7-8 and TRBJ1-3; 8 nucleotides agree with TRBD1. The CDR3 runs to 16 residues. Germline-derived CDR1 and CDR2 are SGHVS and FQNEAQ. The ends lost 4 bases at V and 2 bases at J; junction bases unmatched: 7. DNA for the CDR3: TGTGCCAGCAGCTCCCGAAGGGACAGGCCTGGAAACACCATATATTTT. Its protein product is CASSSRRDRPGNTIYF.

CDR3 sequence: CASSNIGPPYEQYF. The CDR3 coding sequence is TGCGCCAGCAGCAACATTGGGCCACCCTACGAGCAGTACTTC. The V and J genes are TRBV4-1 and TRBJ2-7; D uncertain. The CDR3 is made up of 14 amino acids. Germline-derived CDR1 and CDR2 are MGHRA and YSYEKL. V was pared by 5 bases and J by 2 bases, with 13 bases between.

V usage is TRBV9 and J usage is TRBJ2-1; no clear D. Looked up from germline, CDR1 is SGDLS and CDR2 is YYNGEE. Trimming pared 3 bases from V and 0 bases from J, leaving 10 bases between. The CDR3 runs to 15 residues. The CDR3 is CASSGAASSYNEQFF. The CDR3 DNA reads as TGTGCCAGCAGCGGGGCTGCGAGCTCCTACAATGAGCAGTTCTTC.

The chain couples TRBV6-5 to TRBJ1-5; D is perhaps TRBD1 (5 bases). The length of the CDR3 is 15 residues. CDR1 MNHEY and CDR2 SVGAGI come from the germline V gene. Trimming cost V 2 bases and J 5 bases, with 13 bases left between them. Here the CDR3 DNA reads TGTGCCAGCAGTTACGACGATGGGGGGGATCAGCCCCAGCATTTT. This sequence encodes CASSYDDGGDQPQHF.

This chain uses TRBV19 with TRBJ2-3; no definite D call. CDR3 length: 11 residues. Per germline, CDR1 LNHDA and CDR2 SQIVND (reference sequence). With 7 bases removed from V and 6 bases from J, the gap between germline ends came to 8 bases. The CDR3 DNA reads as TGTGCCAGTAAGAGAGGTGATACGCAGTATTTT. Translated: CASKRGDTQYF.

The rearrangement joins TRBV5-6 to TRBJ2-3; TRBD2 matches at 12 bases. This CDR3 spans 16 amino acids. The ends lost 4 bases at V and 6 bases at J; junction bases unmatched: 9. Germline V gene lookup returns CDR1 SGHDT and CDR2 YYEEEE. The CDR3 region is CASSTGTSGPGDTQYF. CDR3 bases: TGTGCCAGCAGCACCGGGACTAGCGGGCCAGGGGATACGCAGTATTTT. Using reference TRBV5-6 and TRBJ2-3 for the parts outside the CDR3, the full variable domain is DAGVTQSPTHLIKTRGQQVTLRCSPKSGHDTVSWYQQALGQGPQFIFQYYEEEERQRGNFPDRFSGHQFPNYSSELNVNALLLGDSALYLCASSTGTSGPGDTQYFGPGTRLTVL.

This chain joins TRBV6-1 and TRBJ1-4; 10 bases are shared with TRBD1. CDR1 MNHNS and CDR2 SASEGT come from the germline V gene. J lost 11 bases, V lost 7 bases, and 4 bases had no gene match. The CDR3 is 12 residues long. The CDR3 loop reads CASNPDRGKLFF. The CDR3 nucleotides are TGTGCCAGCAACCCGGACAGGGGGAAACTGTTTTTT.

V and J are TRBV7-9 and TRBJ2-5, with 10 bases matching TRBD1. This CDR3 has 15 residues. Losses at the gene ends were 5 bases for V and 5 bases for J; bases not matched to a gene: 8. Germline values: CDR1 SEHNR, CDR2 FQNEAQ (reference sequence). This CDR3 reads CASSLGDRGWETQYF. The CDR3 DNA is TGTGCCAGCAGCCTCGGGGACAGGGGTTGGGAGACCCAGTACTTC.

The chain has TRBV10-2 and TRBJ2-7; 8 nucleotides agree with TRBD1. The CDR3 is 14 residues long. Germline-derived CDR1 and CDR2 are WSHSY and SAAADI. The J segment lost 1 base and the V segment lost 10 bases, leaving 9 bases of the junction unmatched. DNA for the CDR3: TGCGCCACCCGCGGGCAGGGGGCGTCCTACGAGCAGTACTTC. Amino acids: CATRGQGASYEQYF.

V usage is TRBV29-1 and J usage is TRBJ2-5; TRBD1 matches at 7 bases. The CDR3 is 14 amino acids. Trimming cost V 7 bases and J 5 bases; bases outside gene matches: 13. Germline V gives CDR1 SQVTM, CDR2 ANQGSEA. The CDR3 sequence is CSGAGQASGETQYF. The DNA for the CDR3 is TGCAGCGGTGCCGGACAGGCCAGTGGGGAGACCCAGTACTTC.

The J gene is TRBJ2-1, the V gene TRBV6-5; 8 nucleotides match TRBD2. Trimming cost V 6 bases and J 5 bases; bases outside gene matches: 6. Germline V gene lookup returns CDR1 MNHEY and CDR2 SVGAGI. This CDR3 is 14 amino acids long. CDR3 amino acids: CASRSGGGNNEQFF. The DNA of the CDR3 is TGTGCCAGCAGGTCGGGCGGGGGGAACAATGAGCAGTTCTTC.

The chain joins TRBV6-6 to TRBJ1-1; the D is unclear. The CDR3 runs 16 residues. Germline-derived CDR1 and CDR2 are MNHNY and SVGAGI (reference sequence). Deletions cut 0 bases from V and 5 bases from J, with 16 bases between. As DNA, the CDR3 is TGTGCCAGCAGTTACTCACCCGGCGGGTCTGGAACTGAAGCTTTCTTT. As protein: CASSYSPGGSGTEAFF.

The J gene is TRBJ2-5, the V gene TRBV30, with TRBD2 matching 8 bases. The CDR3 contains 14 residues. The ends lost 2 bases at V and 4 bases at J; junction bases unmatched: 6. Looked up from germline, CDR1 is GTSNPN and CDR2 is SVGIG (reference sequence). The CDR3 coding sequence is TGTGCCTGGAGTAACGGCGGGGGGAGAGAGACCCAGTACTTC. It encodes CAWSNGGGRETQYF.